The present TCR beta chain was sequenced within a study of cytomegalovirus exposure and HLA in healthy donors. Primers: 60 Vbeta forward and 13 Jbeta reverse. The data were produced by immunoSEQ multiplex PCR, yet TCRdb's version contains in-frame clones alone and is incomplete. The sample lists 95,000 to 150,000 clones, roughly a sixth occurring once. The CDR3 extends over 13 amino acids. V lost 2 bases and J 5 bases, leaving 9 bases between the germline ends. Germline V gene lookup returns CDR1 SEHNR and CDR2 FQNEAQ (reference sequence). There are a few counts of this clone. Sequenced material: PBMCs. The clonotype comes from a female donor in good health and CMV-seropositive. This sequence joins TRBV7-9 and TRBJ2-5, with D possibly matching TRBD2 (5 bases). The CDR3 sequence: CASSLTERETQYF. In DNA, the CDR3 is TGTGCCAGCAGCTTAACGGAGCGGGAGACCCAGTACTTC.